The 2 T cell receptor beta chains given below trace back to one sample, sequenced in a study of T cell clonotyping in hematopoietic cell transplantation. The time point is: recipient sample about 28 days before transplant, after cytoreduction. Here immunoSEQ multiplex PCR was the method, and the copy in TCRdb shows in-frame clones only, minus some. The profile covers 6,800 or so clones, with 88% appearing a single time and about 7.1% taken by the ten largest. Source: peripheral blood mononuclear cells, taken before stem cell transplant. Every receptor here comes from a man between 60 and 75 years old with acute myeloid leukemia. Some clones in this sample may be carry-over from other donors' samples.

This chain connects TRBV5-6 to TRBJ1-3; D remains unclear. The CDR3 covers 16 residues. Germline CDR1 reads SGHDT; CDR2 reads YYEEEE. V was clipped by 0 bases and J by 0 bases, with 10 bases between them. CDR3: CASSLAPYNSGNTIYF. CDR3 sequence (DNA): TGTGCCAGCAGCTTGGCTCCGTATAACTCTGGAAACACCATATATTTT.

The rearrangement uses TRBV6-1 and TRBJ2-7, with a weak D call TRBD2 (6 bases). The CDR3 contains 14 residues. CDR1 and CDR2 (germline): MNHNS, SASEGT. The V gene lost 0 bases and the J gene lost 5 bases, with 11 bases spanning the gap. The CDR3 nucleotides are TGTGCCAGCAGTGAAGCGGGGGGACCGAACGAGCAGTACTTC. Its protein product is CASSEAGGPNEQYF.